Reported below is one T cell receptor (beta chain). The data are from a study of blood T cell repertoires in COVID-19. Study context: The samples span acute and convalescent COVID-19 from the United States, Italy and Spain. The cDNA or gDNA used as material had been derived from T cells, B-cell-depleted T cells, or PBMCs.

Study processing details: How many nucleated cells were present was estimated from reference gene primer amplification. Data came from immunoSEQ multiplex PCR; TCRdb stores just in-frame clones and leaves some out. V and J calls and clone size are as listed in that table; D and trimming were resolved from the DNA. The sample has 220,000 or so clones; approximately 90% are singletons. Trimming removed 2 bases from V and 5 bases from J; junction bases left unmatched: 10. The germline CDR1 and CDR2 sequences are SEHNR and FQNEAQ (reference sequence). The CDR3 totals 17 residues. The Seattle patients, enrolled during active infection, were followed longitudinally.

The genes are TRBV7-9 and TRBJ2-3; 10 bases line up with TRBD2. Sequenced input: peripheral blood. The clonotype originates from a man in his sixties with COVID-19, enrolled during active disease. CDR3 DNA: TGTGCCAGCAGCTTATTGGCTAGCGGGAGTGGCGGAGATACGCAGTATTTT. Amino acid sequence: CASSLLASGSGGDTQYF.